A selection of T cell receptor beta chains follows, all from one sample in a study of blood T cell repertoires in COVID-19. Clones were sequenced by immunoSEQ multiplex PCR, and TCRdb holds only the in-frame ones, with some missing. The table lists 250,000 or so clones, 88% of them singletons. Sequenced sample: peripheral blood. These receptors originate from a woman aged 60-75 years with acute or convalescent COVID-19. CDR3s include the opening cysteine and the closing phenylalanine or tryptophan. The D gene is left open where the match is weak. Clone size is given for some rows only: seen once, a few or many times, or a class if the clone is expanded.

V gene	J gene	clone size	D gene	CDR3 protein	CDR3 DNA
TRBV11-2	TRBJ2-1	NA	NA	CASSSGDLSSYNEQFF	TGTGCCAGCAGCTCCGGAGACCTAAGCTCCTACAATGAGCAGTTCTTC
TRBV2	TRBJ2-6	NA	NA	CASTFPANVLTF	TGTGCCAGCACTTTCCCGGCCAACGTCCTGACTTTC
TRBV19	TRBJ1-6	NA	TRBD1	CASSSTPGTGTLLHF	TGTGCCAGTAGTTCCACACCCGGGACAGGGACGCTCCTCCACTTT
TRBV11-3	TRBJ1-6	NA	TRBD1	CASSSPGQNSPLHF	TGTGCCAGCAGCTCACCGGGACAGAATTCACCCCTCCACTTT
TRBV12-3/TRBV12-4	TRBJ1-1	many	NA	CASRTSQHTEAFF	TGTGCCAGCAGGACTAGCCAGCACACTGAAGCTTTCTTT
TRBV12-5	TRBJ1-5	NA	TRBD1	CASGDIGTGLIAWPQHF	TGTGCTAGTGGTGACATTGGGACAGGGCTAATCGCTTGGCCCCAGCATTTT
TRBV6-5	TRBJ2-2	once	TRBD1	CASRKTGELPGELFF	TGTGCCAGCAGAAAGACAGGGGAACTCCCCGGGGAGCTGTTTTTT
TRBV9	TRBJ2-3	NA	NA	CASSPYQGNTQYF	TGTGCCAGCAGCCCTTACCAGGGGAATACGCAGTATTTT
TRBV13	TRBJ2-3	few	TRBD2	CASSPRVSGASRSTDTQYF	TGTGCCAGCAGCCCTCGAGTGAGCGGGGCGTCCCGGAGCACAGATACGCAGTATTTT
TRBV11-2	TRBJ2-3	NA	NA	CASRAPGSTDTQYF	TGTGCCAGCAGGGCCCCGGGGAGCACAGATACGCAGTATTTT
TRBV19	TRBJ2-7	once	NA	CASSIVQGSYEQYF	TGTGCCAGTAGTATAGTTCAGGGCTCCTACGAGCAGTACTTC
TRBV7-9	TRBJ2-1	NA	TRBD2	CASSFGAASGFSYNEQFF	TGTGCCAGCAGCTTTGGGGCGGCTAGCGGGTTCTCCTACAATGAGCAGTTCTTC
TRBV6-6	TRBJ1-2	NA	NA	CASSYSRDRGDGYTF	TGTGCCAGCAGTTACTCGAGAGATCGGGGGGATGGCTACACCTTC
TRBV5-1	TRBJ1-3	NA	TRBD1	CASSVGGQGQHF	TGCGCCAGCAGCGTGGGGGGACAGGGACAACATTTT
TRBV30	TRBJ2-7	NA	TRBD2	CAWTREGSYEQYF	TGTGCCTGGACCCGGGAGGGCTCCTACGAGCAGTACTTC
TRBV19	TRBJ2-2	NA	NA	CASSTGADTGELFF	TGTGCCAGTAGTACAGGGGCGGACACCGGGGAGCTGTTTTTT
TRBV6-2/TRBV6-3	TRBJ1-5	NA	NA	CASSYAQAFNQPQHF	TGTGCCAGCAGTTACGCCCAGGCATTCAATCAGCCCCAGCATTTT
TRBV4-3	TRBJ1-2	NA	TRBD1	CASSQEDRGVYGYTF	TGCGCCAGCAGCCAAGAGGACAGGGGGGTATATGGCTACACCTTC